This T cell receptor beta chain was documented in a study of blood T cells in healthy people across ages. The study, taken as a whole, reports: A roughly linear age-dependent decrease characterized TCR beta diversity per million T cells.

The authors drew about 9.9 milliliters of peripheral blood from each donor. Researchers isolated at least 7 million PBMCs per sample. As regards this clonotype: As yet, its antigen is unknown.

Using a J-beta primer mix together with a sample-barcoded 5' primer, a second PCR was run for roughly 7 to 11 cycles. The authors tagged each cDNA molecule using a template-switch adaptor with 12 random nucleotides. TCRdb reanalysed the 5' RACE reads using MiXCR and keeps one entry per CDR3 protein. The table records almost 800,000 distinct CDR3 sequences, over 45% of them present only once. Germline CDR1 SGHVS, CDR2 FNYEAQ. V lost 1 base to trimming and J lost 12 bases, with 16 bases between them. The CDR3 is 14 residues long. This sequence originates from a man aged 25-45 years in good health. The sequencing sample was made of blood. The chain links TRBV7-6 to TRBJ2-1, with D perhaps TRBD1 or TRBD2 (5 bases each). The CDR3 protein is CASSLERGYTGQFF. The CDR3 DNA sequence: TGTGCCAGCAGCTTAGAACGGGGCTATACTGGGCAGTTCTTC.